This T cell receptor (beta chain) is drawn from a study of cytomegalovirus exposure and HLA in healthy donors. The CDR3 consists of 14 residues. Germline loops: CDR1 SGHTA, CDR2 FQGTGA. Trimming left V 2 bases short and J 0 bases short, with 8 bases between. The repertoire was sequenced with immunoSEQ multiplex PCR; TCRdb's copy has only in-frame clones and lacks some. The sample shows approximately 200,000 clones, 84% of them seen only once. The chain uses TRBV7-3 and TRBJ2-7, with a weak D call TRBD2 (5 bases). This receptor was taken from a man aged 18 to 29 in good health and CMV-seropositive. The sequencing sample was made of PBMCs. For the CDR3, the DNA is TGTGCCAGCAGCTTATCTGGGAGCTCCTACGAGCAGTACTTC. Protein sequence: CASSLSGSSYEQYF.